Following are 20 T cell receptor beta chains from one sample sequenced in a study of cytomegalovirus exposure and HLA in healthy donors. The PCR was carried out with 60 Vbeta primers and 13 Jbeta primers. TCRdb's table, derived via immunoSEQ multiplex PCR, lists solely in-frame clones and lacks some. The top ten hold nearly 6% of the sample, which has around 130,000 clones, 74% seen once. The source material was PBMCs. The receptors shown here come from a woman aged 45-65 years in good health and CMV-seropositive.

This chain connects TRBV2 to TRBJ2-3; TRBD2 aligns across 11 bases. Germline V CDR1 and CDR2: SNHLY, FYNNEI. V gave up 9 bases and J gave up 0 bases; unmatched junction bases: 11. The CDR3 sequence is 17 residues long. CDR3 in amino acids: CARPELAGAPSTDTQYF. The CDR3 nucleotides read TGTGCCAGGCCCGAACTAGCGGGAGCGCCTAGCACAGATACGCAGTATTTT. Based on the CDR3 plus reference TRBV2 and TRBJ2-3, the full variable domain is EPEVTQTPSHQVTQMGQEVILRCVPISNHLYFYWYRQILGQKVEFLVSFYNNEISEKSEIFDDQFSVERPDGSNFTLKIRSTKLEDSAMYFCARPELAGAPSTDTQYFGPGTRLTVL.

This clone was recorded a few times. The V and J genes are TRBV5-1 and TRBJ1-4; 12 nucleotides agree with TRBD1. J was trimmed by 2 bases and V by 4 bases; bases with no gene match: 6. The CDR3 has 17 amino acids. The germline V gene encodes CDR1 SGHRS and CDR2 YFSETQ. CDR3 residues: CASSPPGTGGTNEKLFF. The CDR3, as DNA: TGCGCCAGCAGCCCGCCCGGGACAGGGGGCACTAATGAAAAACTGTTTTTT.

The chain is built from TRBV18 and TRBJ1-4; D gene unclear. The CDR3 extends over 15 amino acids. CDR1 is KGHSH, CDR2 LQKENI, per germline. V was shortened by 4 bases and J by 5 bases, with 14 bases between the two germline ends. DNA for the CDR3: TGTGCCAGCTCACTGAAGGCAGACTTCAATGAAAAACTGTTTTTT. This translates into CASSLKADFNEKLFF. Full variable domain (outside the CDR3, taken from reference TRBV18 and TRBJ1-4): NAGVMQNPRHLVRRRGQEARLRCSPMKGHSHVYWYRQLPEEGLKFMVYLQKENIIDESGMPKERFSAEFPKEGPSILRIQQVVRGDSAAYFCASSLKADFNEKLFFGSGTQLSVL.

The rearrangement links TRBV6-4 to TRBJ1-2; 7 bases agree with TRBD1. Germline V gene data show CDR1 as MRHNA and CDR2 as SNTAGT. This CDR3 comprises 13 residues. Trimming removed 8 bases from V and 5 bases from J; junction bases left unmatched: 8. CDR3: CASADGTEYGYTF. The CDR3 DNA reads TGTGCCAGCGCCGATGGGACAGAGTATGGCTACACCTTC.

The rearrangement uses TRBV7-2 and TRBJ2-1; 9 bases are shared with TRBD2. The CDR3 consists of 16 residues. The ends lost 5 bases at V and 1 base at J; junction bases unmatched: 6. In germline, CDR1 is SGHTA, CDR2 FQGNSA. DNA for the CDR3: TGTGCCAGCAGCCAGGAAGCGGGGGGTTCCTACAATGAGCAGTTCTTC. This gives the protein CASSQEAGGSYNEQFF.

This chain joins TRBV19 and TRBJ2-2; 8 nucleotides match TRBD1. The CDR3 runs to 19 residues. Germline CDR1 LNHDA, CDR2 SQIVND (reference sequence). The J segment lost 8 bases and the V segment lost 3 bases, leaving 20 bases of the junction unmatched. The CDR3 DNA sequence: TGTGCCAGTAGTATTTGGCAGGACAGGGCTGGAGCGTTCGAGGGGGAGCTGTTTTTT. Its translation is CASSIWQDRAGAFEGELFF.

This clone appeared a single time. The CDR3 DNA sequence: TGTGCCAGCAGCAAGGGGACTAGCGAGGAGACCCAGTACTTC. This translates into CASSKGTSEETQYF. The V gene is TRBV7-7, the J gene TRBJ2-5, with 10 bases identical to TRBD2. The trim removed 5 bases at V and 5 bases at J, leaving 5 bases unmatched. Germline V CDR1 and CDR2: SSHAT, FNYEAQ (reference sequence). The CDR3 extends over 14 amino acids.

J is TRBJ1-5 and V is TRBV19; 10 bases map to TRBD1. The CDR3 length is 17 residues. Germline lookup yields CDR1 LNHDA and CDR2 SQIVND (reference sequence). Trimming took 8 bases from V and 4 from J; bases not matched to a gene: 14. The chain's CDR3 is CASSGWTGGLGNQPQHF. The CDR3 coding sequence is TGTGCCAGTTCCGGCTGGACAGGGGGGCTAGGGAATCAGCCCCAGCATTTT.

This clone has only a few counts. An end of the junction differs from the germline gene, which may be a read error. The chain employs TRBV2 and TRBJ2-7; 9 bases are shared with TRBD2. The germline gives CDR1 SNHLY, CDR2 FYNNEI. CDR3 size: 15 residues. CDR3 in DNA: TGTTCCAGCAAAAGCGGGGGGACCAGCTCCTACGAGCAGTACTTC. Translation: CSSKSGGTSSYEQYF.

This clone came up a few times. The chain joins TRBV11-3 to TRBJ2-1; possibly TRBD1 for D (6 bases). V dropped 2 bases and J dropped 8 bases, with 25 bases sitting between them. Germline V gives CDR1 SGHNT, CDR2 YENEEA. The CDR3 is 18 residues long. CDR3 loop: CASSLPSRNRVAEDEQFF. CDR3 nucleotides: TGTGCCAGCAGCTTACCCTCCAGAAACAGGGTCGCGGAGGATGAGCAGTTCTTC.

Ten or more counts support this clone. V is TRBV5-1 and J is TRBJ2-4; 10 bases fit TRBD2. V lost 0 bases and J lost 0; bases outside the gene matches: 24. CDR1 is SGHRS, CDR2 YFSETQ, per germline. This CDR3 is built from 24 residues. This chain's CDR3 is CASSLAGLAGVGPPSKLAKNIQYF. DNA for the CDR3: TGCGCCAGCAGCTTGGCGGGTCTAGCGGGAGTAGGCCCCCCCTCGAAACTAGCCAAAAACATTCAGTACTTC. Filled out from reference TRBV5-1 and TRBJ2-4, the complete variable domain reads KAGVTQTPRYLIKTRGQQVTLSCSPISGHRSVSWYQQTPGQGLQFLFEYFSETQRNKGNFPGRFSGRQFSNSRSEMNVSTLELGDSALYLCASSLAGLAGVGPPSKLAKNIQYFGAGTRLSVL.

In its sample, this clone was seen a few times. Other DNA sequences in this specimen translate into the identical CDR3. This rearrangement joins TRBV30 to TRBJ2-7, with D unclear. Trimming took 3 bases from V and 2 from J, leaving 5 bases between them. This CDR3 is built from 11 residues. Germline V CDR1 and CDR2: GTSNPN, SVGIG (reference sequence). Written as DNA, the CDR3 is TGTGCCTGGAGACAAGCCTACGAGCAGTACTTC. Amino acids: CAWRQAYEQYF.

V usage is TRBV4-1 and J usage is TRBJ1-5, with D perhaps TRBD1 (5 bases). The CDR3 covers 16 residues. V shed 2 bases and J shed 5 bases, with 16 bases lying between them. Germline V CDR1 and CDR2: MGHRA, YSYEKL. CDR3 sequence reads: CASSQQPMGGDQPQHF. CDR3 bases: TGCGCCAGCAGCCAACAGCCGATGGGGGGGGATCAGCCCCAGCATTTT.

This chain uses TRBV9 with TRBJ1-6; TRBD1 is a possible D gene (6 bases). Per the germline V gene, CDR1 is SGDLS and CDR2 is YYNGEE. V gave up 4 bases and J gave up 3 bases, with 11 bases separating them. The CDR3 is made up of 15 amino acids. Written as DNA, the CDR3 is TGTGCCAGCAGCCTGCAGACAGGCTATAATTCACCCCTCCACTTT. The encoded protein is CASSLQTGYNSPLHF.

The chain joins TRBV4-3 to TRBJ1-1; D possibly corresponds to TRBD1 (5 bases). In germline, CDR1 is LGHNA, CDR2 YSLEER. The CDR3 has 13 amino acids. Trimming took off 1 base at V and 4 bases at J, with 7 bases between the two ends. The CDR3 bases are TGCGCCAGCAGCCAAGTAGGGGTCACTGAAGCTTTCTTT. It yields the protein CASSQVGVTEAFF.

This chain uses TRBV5-4 with TRBJ1-2; perhaps TRBD1 as D (6 bases). This CDR3 region has 17 residues. Trimming left V 0 bases short and J 0 bases short, with 15 bases between. CDR1 is SGHNT, CDR2 YYREEE, per germline (reference sequence). The CDR3 region is CASSLGPGEPTNYGYTF. CDR3 sequence (DNA): TGTGCCAGCAGCTTGGGGCCAGGGGAACCGACTAACTATGGCTACACCTTC. The complete variable domain, with remaining parts taken from reference TRBV5-4 and TRBJ1-2, reads ETGVTQSPTHLIKTRGQQVTLRCSSQSGHNTVSWYQQALGQGPQFIFQYYREEENGRGNFPPRFSGLQFPNYSSELNVNALELDDSALYLCASSLGPGEPTNYGYTFGSGTRLTVV.

V usage is TRBV7-2 and J usage is TRBJ2-5, with 8 bases that match TRBD1. This CDR3 is built from 15 residues. CDR1 is SGHTA, CDR2 FQGNSA, per germline. Germline trimming cut 5 bases from V and 5 bases from J; bases unmatched to any gene: 10. CDR3 sequence reads: CASSPPPTGAETQYF. The CDR3 DNA is TGTGCCAGCAGCCCTCCCCCGACAGGGGCCGAGACCCAGTACTTC.

The V call is TRBV5-1, the J call TRBJ2-7; weak D call: TRBD2 (7 bases). Trimming took 2 bases from V and 6 from J, leaving 18 bases between them. The CDR3 contains 15 residues. Looked up from germline, CDR1 is SGHRS and CDR2 is YFSETQ. CDR3 amino acids: CASSFNGQGGGEQYF. The CDR3, as DNA: TGCGCCAGCAGCTTCAATGGGCAGGGAGGGGGCGAGCAGTACTTC.

This sequence joins TRBV6-1 and TRBJ2-5, with 7 nucleotides matching TRBD1. The CDR3 length is 13 residues. After removal of 5 bases from V and 4 bases from J, the junction contained 4 bases not matched to a gene. Germline V gene lookup returns CDR1 MNHNS and CDR2 SASEGT. CDR3 protein: CASSRYRGETQYF. The CDR3 DNA sequence: TGTGCCAGCAGTCGATACAGGGGAGAGACCCAGTACTTC.

The rearrangement joins TRBV6-1 to TRBJ1-2, with D possibly being TRBD1 (5 bases). Germline lookup yields CDR1 MNHNS and CDR2 SASEGT. The V end was cut by 1 base, the J end by 2 bases, with 11 bases between. The CDR3 contains 15 residues. CDR3 sequence reads: CASSEEVGGNYGYTF. CDR3 nucleotides: TGTGCCAGCAGTGAAGAGGTTGGGGGGAACTATGGCTACACCTTC.